What follows describes a single TCR beta chain. This clone was seen ten or more times. Its antigen specificity is not known. It has no much larger one-base neighbor in the sample; base qualities were not kept. No treatment had been received by any patient before thyroid surgery. The study retrospectively analysed patient clinical samples collected from about 2011 to 2018 using T-cell receptor beta sequencing. Trimming takes 3 bases from V and 4 bases from J, and the germline ends sit 9 bases apart. CDR1 and CDR2 were assigned from the germline V gene as KGHSH and LQKENI. From cysteine to phenylalanine, the CDR3 is 13 amino acids long. The CDR3 DNA has 39 bases and is translated from base 1. The library was built by means of PCR. The run used an Illumina HiSeq 4000. The TCR beta-chain CDR3 region of each patient was profiled by high-throughput sequencing. On the authors' methods: The researchers built a classifier to tell apart papillary thyroid cancer patients with distant metastasis, based on CDR3 differences among clinicopathological groups. To measure repertoire diversity the researchers used the Shannon index, while the Morisita-Horn index served to gauge how similar the tumor and blood repertoires were. TCRdb ran its own pipeline on the public reads, namely fastp trimming at Q25 and MiXCR clone calling, and kept in-frame beta chains. Here the V and J calls rest on TCRdb's processing, not on the authors' analysis. Here the sample has more than 70,000 clones; approximately 9% occur a single time. Together, the top ten hold 8.8% of the sample.

This sample was included in a study of metastatic and nonmetastatic thyroid tumors (dated by TCRdb to the early 2020s). About the study as a whole: Repertoires were compared across peripheral blood and tumor or nodule tissue samples from malignant and benign thyroid patients.

The study at large found these results: TCR beta diversity was reported as significantly higher in malignant tumors than in benign nodules, in both blood and tumor samples.

The receptor chain draws on TRBV18 and TRBJ1-2, with the D gene call left open. The source is a female donor with papillary thyroid cancer or a benign thyroid nodule (not recorded which). Some clones in this sample may be carry-over from other donors' samples. Sequencing used blood. The CDR3 corresponds to CASSPDGTYGYTF. DNA sequence: TGTGCCAGCTCACCGGACGGAACCTATGGCTACACCTTC.